Listed below are T cell receptor beta chains from one sample, sequenced in a study of cytomegalovirus exposure and HLA in healthy donors. The table came from immunoSEQ multiplex PCR; TCRdb's copy has only in-frame clones and leaves some out. The repertoire includes some 190,000 clones, 85% of them detected once, and 1% sits in the top ten. Source material: PBMCs. The origin of the receptors is a boy aged 2 to 10 in good health and CMV-seronegative. CDR3s include the opening cysteine and the closing phenylalanine or tryptophan. D genes are given only for firm matches. The size field is filled for only some rows; it gives once, few, many or a size class.

v_call	clone_size	j_call	d_call	cdr3_nt	cdr3_aa
TRBV6-4	few	TRBJ1-2	.	TGTGCCAGCAGTGACTCCATAGGGAGAGACGATGGCTACACCTTC	CASSDSIGRDDGYTF
TRBV5-1	.	TRBJ2-2	TRBD1	TGCGCCAGCAGCTCCCGGGACAGAAACACCGGGGAGCTGTTTTTT	CASSSRDRNTGELFF
TRBV5-1	.	TRBJ1-3	TRBD1	TGCGCCAGCAGCTCCCTAGGACAGGGTGAATCCTCTGGAAACACCATATATTTT	CASSSLGQGESSGNTIYF
TRBV5-6	.	TRBJ1-5	.	TGTGCCAGCAGCTTATCGGGGGGCAATCAGCCCCAGCATTTT	CASSLSGGNQPQHF
TRBV30	.	TRBJ1-2	TRBD1	TGTGCCTGGAGTCCGGGACAGGGGTATTATGGCTACACCTTC	CAWSPGQGYYGYTF
TRBV10-2	.	TRBJ1-2	TRBD1	TGCGCCAGCAGCGACCGTCCGGACAGGAGGAATGGCTACACCTTC	CASSDRPDRRNGYTF
TRBV4-1	.	TRBJ2-5	.	TGCGCCAGCAGCCCCCTCGGGGGCCAAGAGACCCAGTACTTC	CASSPLGGQETQYF
TRBV7-8	.	TRBJ2-1	TRBD2	TGTGCCAGCAGCTCATTAGCGGGAGGGAGCAATGAGCAGTTCTTC	CASSSLAGGSNEQFF
TRBV19	.	TRBJ1-4	.	TGTGCCAGTAGAAAGTCAGGTTTGGAACTGTTTTTT	CASRKSGLELFF
TRBV7-9	once	TRBJ1-5	.	TGTTCCAGCAGCTTAGGAGGAAGCAATCAGCCCCAGCATTTT	CSSSLGGSNQPQHF
TRBV10-1	.	TRBJ1-2	TRBD1	TGCGCCAGGAGCCCCCGAAGGGGGCCTTGCTCCTATGGCTACACCTTC	CARSPRRGPCSYGYTF